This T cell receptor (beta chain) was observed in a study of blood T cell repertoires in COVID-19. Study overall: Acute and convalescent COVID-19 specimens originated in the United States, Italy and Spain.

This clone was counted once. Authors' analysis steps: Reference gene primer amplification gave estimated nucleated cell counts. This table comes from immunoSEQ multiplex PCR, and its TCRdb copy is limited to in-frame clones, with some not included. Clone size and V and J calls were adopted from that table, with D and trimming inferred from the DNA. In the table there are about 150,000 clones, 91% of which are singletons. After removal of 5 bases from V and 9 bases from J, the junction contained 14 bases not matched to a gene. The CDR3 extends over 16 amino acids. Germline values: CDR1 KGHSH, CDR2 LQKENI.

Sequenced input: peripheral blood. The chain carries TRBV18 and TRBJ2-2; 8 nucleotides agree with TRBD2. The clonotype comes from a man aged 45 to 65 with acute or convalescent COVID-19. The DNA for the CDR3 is TGTGCCAGCTCAACCGTTATAAGTACTAGCGGCTGGGAGCTGTTTTTT. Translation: CASSTVISTSGWELFF.